The clone carrying this T cell receptor (beta chain) was observed at least ten times. As yet, its antigen is unknown. It was template switching that added a universal primer site, and there were unique molecular identifiers on the cDNA. TCRdb processed the 5' RACE reads anew with MiXCR; each CDR3 protein has one entry. This table holds roughly 290,000 distinct CDR3 sequences, under 9.5% found once. This entry belongs to a study of identical twins. J gave up 6 bases and V 5 bases, and 7 bases lay outside the gene matches. Germline V gives CDR1 DFQATT, CDR2 SNEGSKA (reference sequence). The CDR3 runs 14 residues. Findings and limits, study-wide: Researchers reported weaker excess twin sharing in beta out-of-frame sequences. Because invariant MAIT and iNKT cells could be present, zero-insertion analyses could be partly confounded. Models underestimated out-of-frame TCR alpha sharing in monozygotic twins.

These same records also appear under a second study, on yellow fever vaccine responses in identical twins.

This sequence joins TRBV20-1 and TRBJ2-1, with 10 bases fitting TRBD2. This TCR was sampled from a woman aged 18-29 years in good health. Sequencing was performed on memory (CD45RO+) T cells sorted from blood. The CDR3 region has the DNA TGCAGTGCTGCCGGGACTAGCGAGGTCAATGAGCAGTTCTTC. Amino acid sequence: CSAAGTSEVNEQFF.